A selection of T cell receptor beta chains follows, all from one sample in a study of blood T cell repertoires in COVID-19. The data were produced by immunoSEQ multiplex PCR, yet TCRdb's version contains in-frame clones alone and is incomplete. The repertoire holds almost 200,000 clones, with around 90% as singletons. Sequenced: PBMCs or T cells enriched from blood (not recorded which). All receptors come from a woman younger than 30 who had recovered from COVID-19. CDR3s include the opening cysteine and the closing phenylalanine or tryptophan. The D gene is left open where the match is weak. The size of a clone is reported for some rows only, either as once, few or many, or as a class for expanded clones.

V	size	D	J	DNA	CDR3
TRBV11-2	once	TRBD2	TRBJ2-5	TGTGCCAGCAGCTTAGGACTAGCGGGGGGCCCTGGAACCCAGTACTTC	CASSLGLAGGPGTQYF
TRBV4-1	NA	NA	TRBJ2-7	TGCGCCAGCAGCCAAACCGGGAATCTCTACGAGCAGTACTTC	CASSQTGNLYEQYF
TRBV5-1	once	TRBD1	TRBJ1-6	TGCGCCAGCAGCACAGGGGACACCGGTCCTGCCGTTTTACCCCTCCACTTT	CASSTGDTGPAVLPLHF
TRBV25-1	NA	NA	TRBJ1-4	TGTGCCAGCAGTTCCCACAGGGCCATTAATGAAAAACTGTTTTTT	CASSSHRAINEKLFF
TRBV6-4	NA	NA	TRBJ2-2	TGTGCCAGCAGTGACTCGCTAAACGGGGAGCTGTTTTTT	CASSDSLNGELFF
TRBV5-4	NA	TRBD1	TRBJ1-6	TGTGCCAGCAGCGCCCGGGACAGCTCCTATAATTCACCCCTCCACTTT	CASSARDSSYNSPLHF
TRBV19	NA	TRBD1	TRBJ2-2	TGTGCCAGCTCTACGGGACAGTACACCGGGGAGCTGTTTTTT	CASSTGQYTGELFF
TRBV5-1	NA	NA	TRBJ1-3	TGCGCCAGCAGCTTGGCCGGTTCTGGAAACACCATATATTTT	CASSLAGSGNTIYF
TRBV2	NA	TRBD1	TRBJ2-1	TGTGCCAGCAGTACCCGGACAGGGGGCGATGAGCAGTTCTTC	CASSTRTGGDEQFF
TRBV11-3	NA	TRBD2	TRBJ2-5	TGTGCCAGCAGCTTAGAGTGGGGCCCAGGGAGGGCCGGAGAGACCCAGTACTTC	CASSLEWGPGRAGETQYF
TRBV30	NA	TRBD1	TRBJ2-1	TGTGCCTGGTCACTAACGGTAGGGGGCCATGAGCAGTTCTTC	CAWSLTVGGHEQFF
TRBV4-1	NA	TRBD1	TRBJ1-2	TGCGCCAGCAGCCAAGAGTCGGACAGGAACAACTATGGCTACACCTTC	CASSQESDRNNYGYTF
TRBV6-1	NA	NA	TRBJ2-7	TGTGCCAGCAGTGAACAGGAAACAGGGTATTCGTCCTACGAGCAGTACTTC	CASSEQETGYSSYEQYF
TRBV5-4	once	NA	TRBJ1-6	TGTGCCAGCAGCTTGAAGGAGGGAGATGGTTCACCCCTCCACTTT	CASSLKEGDGSPLHF
TRBV19	NA	TRBD1	TRBJ2-1	TGTGCCAGTAGTTCAGGGGGTTATGAGCAGTTCTTC	CASSSGGYEQFF
TRBV15	NA	NA	TRBJ2-5	TGTGCCACCAGCAGTTTCGGGGGGCGCGGGGAGACCCAGTACTTC	CATSSFGGRGETQYF
TRBV7-6	NA	TRBD1	TRBJ1-4	TGTGCCAGCAGCTTAGGGGACAGTTATAATGAAAAACTGTTTTTT	CASSLGDSYNEKLFF
TRBV6-1	NA	TRBD2	TRBJ2-3	TGTGCCAGCAGTGAAGAGCGGGGAGGCACAGATACGCAGTATTTT	CASSEERGGTDTQYF